What follows describes a single T cell receptor (beta chain). This record belongs to a study of blood T cell repertoires in COVID-19. The assay was immunoSEQ multiplex PCR, and TCRdb's table has in-frame clones only and misses some. Here the sample spans under 400,000 clones, more than 70% being singletons. The CDR3 consists of 13 residues. Trimming took 1 base from V and 7 from J, leaving 12 bases between them. Germline V lookup: CDR1 SGHRS, CDR2 YFSETQ. This rearrangement joins TRBV5-1 to TRBJ2-7; D may be TRBD2 (6 bases). The sequence came from a woman aged 25 to 39 with COVID-19, enrolled during active disease. The source material was peripheral blood. The DNA of the CDR3 is TGCGCCAGCAGCTTGAATCGTCGGGAGGAGCAGTACTTC. Its protein product is CASSLNRREEQYF.